The present entry profiles one TCR beta chain with its context. Which antigen it targets is not known. Within one base of it there is no much larger clone, and no base qualities were kept. Libraries were built with the immunoSEQ multiplex PCR assay. This immuneACCESS table, as held by TCRdb, lists in-frame sequences with V and J called but not all clones. Of the missing ones, under half trace to an unresolved V gene in checked studies; the others have no known cause. Counted in this sample were tens of thousands of clones; approximately 93% of them appeared once. The ten largest account for about 1% of the sample. The data were taken from a study of T cell changes during pregnancy in multiple sclerosis (dated by TCRdb to between 2018 and 2021). In the study overall: Changes in the T cell repertoire over the course of pregnancy were examined in this study in women with multiple sclerosis.

CDR1 SGHRS and CDR2 YFSETQ are derived from the germline V gene. V is trimmed back by 0 bases and J by 5 bases, and the junction contains 4 bases that no gene match accounts for. The CDR3 covers 14 residues, taking in both the cysteine and the phenylalanine. The sequence is cut down to CDR3 DNA, 42 bases in frame from base 1. Source: peripheral blood, taken in the second trimester of pregnancy. The TCR was taken from a female donor in good health, enrolled as a control in a pregnancy study. The receptor chain draws on TRBV5-1 and TRBJ2-7; TRBD2 matches 8 bases in the middle. CDR3 region: CASSLAGGVDEQYF. The base sequence is TGCGCCAGCAGCTTGGCGGGAGGGGTCGACGAGCAGTACTTC. Reference TRBV5-1 and TRBJ2-7 proteins supply the regions before and after the CDR3; the full variable domain is: KAGVTQTPRYLIKTRGQQVTLSCSPISGHRSVSWYQQTPGQGLQFLFEYFSETQRNKGNFPGRFSGRQFSNSRSEMNVSTLELGDSALYLCASSLAGGVDEQYFGPGTRLTVT.